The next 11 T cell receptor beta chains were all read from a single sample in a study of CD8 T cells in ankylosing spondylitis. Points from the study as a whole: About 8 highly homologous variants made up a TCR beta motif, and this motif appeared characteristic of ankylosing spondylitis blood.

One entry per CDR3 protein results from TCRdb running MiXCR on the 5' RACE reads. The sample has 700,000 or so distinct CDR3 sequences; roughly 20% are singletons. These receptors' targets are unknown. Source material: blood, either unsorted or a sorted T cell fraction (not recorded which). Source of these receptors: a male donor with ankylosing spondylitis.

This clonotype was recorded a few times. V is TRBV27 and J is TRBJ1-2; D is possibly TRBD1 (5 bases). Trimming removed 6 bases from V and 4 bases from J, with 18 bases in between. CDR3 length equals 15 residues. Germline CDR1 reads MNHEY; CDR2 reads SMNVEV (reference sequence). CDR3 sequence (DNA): TGTGCCAGCAGCCTAACGCAACAGGCGATCTATGGCTACACCTTC. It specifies CASSLTQQAIYGYTF.

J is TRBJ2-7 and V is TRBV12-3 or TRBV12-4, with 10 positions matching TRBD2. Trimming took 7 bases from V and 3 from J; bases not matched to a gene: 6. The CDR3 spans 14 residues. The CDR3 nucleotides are TGTGCCAGCAAGACGGGGACTAGCGTCTACGAGCAGTACTTC. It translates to CASKTGTSVYEQYF.

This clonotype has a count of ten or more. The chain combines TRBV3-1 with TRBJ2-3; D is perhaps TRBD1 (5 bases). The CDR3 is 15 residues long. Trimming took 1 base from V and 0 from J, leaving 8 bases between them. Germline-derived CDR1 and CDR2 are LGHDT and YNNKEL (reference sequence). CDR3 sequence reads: CASSQGQGSTDTQYF. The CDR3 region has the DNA TGTGCCAGCAGCCAAGGGCAGGGTAGCACAGATACGCAGTATTTT.

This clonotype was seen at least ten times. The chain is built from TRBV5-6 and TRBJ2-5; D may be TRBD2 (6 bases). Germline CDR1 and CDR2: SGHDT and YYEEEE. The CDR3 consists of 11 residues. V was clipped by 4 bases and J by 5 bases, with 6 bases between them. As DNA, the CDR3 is TGTGCCAGCAGCGGGGGGGAGACCCAGTACTTC. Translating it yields CASSGGETQYF. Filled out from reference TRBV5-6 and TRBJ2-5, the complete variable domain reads DAGVTQSPTHLIKTRGQQVTLRCSPKSGHDTVSWYQQALGQGPQFIFQYYEEEERQRGNFPDRFSGHQFPNYSSELNVNALLLGDSALYLCASSGGETQYFGPGTRLLVL.

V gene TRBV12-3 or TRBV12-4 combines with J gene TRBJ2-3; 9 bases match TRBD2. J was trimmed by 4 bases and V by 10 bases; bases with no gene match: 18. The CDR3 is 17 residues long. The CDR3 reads CATPRAISGGPSDTQYF. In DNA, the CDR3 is TGTGCCACCCCTAGGGCGATTAGCGGGGGCCCTTCAGATACGCAGTATTTT.

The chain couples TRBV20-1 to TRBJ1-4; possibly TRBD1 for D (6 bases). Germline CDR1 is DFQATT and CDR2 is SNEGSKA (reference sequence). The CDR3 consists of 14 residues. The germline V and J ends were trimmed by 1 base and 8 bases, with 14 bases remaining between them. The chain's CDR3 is CSARVGAGVEKLFF. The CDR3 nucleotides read TGCAGTGCTAGAGTGGGAGCAGGGGTGGAAAAACTGTTTTTT.

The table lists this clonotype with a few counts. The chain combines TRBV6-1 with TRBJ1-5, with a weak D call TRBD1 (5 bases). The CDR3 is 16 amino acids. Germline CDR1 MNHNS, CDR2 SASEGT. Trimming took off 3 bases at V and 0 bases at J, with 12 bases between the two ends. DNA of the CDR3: TGTGCCAGCAGTGATACGGGGCCATATAGCAATCAGCCCCAGCATTTT. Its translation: CASSDTGPYSNQPQHF.

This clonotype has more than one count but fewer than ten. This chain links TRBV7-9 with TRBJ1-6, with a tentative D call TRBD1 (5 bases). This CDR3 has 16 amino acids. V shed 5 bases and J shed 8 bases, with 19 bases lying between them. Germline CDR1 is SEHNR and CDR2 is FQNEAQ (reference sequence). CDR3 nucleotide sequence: TGTGCCAGCAGCCGAAGTTTGGGGCGAGGGGATTCACCCCTCCACTTT. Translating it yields CASSRSLGRGDSPLHF. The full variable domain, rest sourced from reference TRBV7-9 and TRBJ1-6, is DTGVSQNPRHKITKRGQNVTFRCDPISEHNRLYWYRQTLGQGPEFLTYFQNEAQLEKSRLLSDRFSAERPKGSFSTLEIQRTEQGDSAMYLCASSRSLGRGDSPLHFGNGTRLTVT.

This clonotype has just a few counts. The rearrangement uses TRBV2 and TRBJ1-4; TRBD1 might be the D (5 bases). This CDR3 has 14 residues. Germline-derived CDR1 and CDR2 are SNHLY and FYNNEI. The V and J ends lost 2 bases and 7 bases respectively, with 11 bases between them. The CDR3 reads CASSETRESEKLFF. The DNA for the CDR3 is TGTGCCAGCAGTGAAACCAGGGAGAGTGAAAAACTGTTTTTT.

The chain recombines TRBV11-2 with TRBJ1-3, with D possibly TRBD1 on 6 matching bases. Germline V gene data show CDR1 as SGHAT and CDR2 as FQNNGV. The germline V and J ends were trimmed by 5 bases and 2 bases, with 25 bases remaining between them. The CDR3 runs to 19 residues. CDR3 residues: CASSPKGGKTQGAGNTIYF. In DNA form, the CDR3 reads TGTGCCAGCAGCCCCAAGGGGGGAAAGACGCAGGGTGCTGGAAACACCATATATTTT.

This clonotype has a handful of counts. The CDR3 region is CASSFITSARRDNEQFF. The DNA of the CDR3 is TGCGCCAGCAGCTTCATAACTAGCGCCCGAAGGGACAATGAGCAGTTCTTC. The J gene is TRBJ2-1, the V gene TRBV5-1; 7 bases are a match to TRBD2. The CDR3 has 17 residues. CDR1 SGHRS and CDR2 YFSETQ come from the germline V gene. The V segment lost 2 bases and the J segment 5 bases; nucleotides outside the gene matches: 13. The whole variable domain, filled in from reference TRBV5-1 and TRBJ2-1, reads KAGVTQTPRYLIKTRGQQVTLSCSPISGHRSVSWYQQTPGQGLQFLFEYFSETQRNKGNFPGRFSGRQFSNSRSEMNVSTLELGDSALYLCASSFITSARRDNEQFFGPGTRLTVL.